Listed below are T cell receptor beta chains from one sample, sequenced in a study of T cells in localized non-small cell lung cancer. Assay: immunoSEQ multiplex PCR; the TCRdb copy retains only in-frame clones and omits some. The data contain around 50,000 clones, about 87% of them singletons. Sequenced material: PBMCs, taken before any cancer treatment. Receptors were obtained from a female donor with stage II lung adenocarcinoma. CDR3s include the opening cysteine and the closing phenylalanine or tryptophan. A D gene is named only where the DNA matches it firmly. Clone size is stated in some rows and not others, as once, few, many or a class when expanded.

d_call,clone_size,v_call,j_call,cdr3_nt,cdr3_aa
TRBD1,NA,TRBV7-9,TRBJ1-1,TGTGCCAGCAGCCCCGGACAGGACACTGAAGCTTTCTTT,CASSPGQDTEAFF
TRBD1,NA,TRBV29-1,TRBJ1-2,TGCAGCGTTGCGTCCGGGACAGGGCGCTATGGCTACACCTTC,CSVASGTGRYGYTF
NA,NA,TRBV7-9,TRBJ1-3,TGTGCCAGCAGCTTATGGACGGAGGGAAACACCATATATTTT,CASSLWTEGNTIYF
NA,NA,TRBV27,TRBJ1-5,TGTGCCAGCAGCCGGGGACCGAGCAGCCAGCCCCAGCATTTT,CASSRGPSSQPQHF
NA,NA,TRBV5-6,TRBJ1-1,TGTGCCAGCAGCTCGACGGATTACACTGAAGCTTTCTTT,CASSSTDYTEAFF
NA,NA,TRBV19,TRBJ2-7,TGTGCCAGTACCCCAACGGACAGATACTACGAGCAGTACTTC,CASTPTDRYYEQYF
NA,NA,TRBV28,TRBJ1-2,TGTGCCAGCAGGGAGACAGTAAACTATGGCTACACCTTC,CASRETVNYGYTF
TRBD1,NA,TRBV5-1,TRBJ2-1,TGCGCCAGCAGCCCGACAGGGGGAAATGAGCAGTTCTTC,CASSPTGGNEQFF
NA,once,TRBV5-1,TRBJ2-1,TGCGCCAGCAGCTTGGGTGGGGGATCCTACAATGAGCAGTTCTTC,CASSLGGGSYNEQFF
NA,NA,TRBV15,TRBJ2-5,TGTGCCACCAGCAGAGACCGGGTAACGGCCATCGAGACCCAGTACTTC,CATSRDRVTAIETQYF
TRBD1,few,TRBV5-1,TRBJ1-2,TGCGCCAGCAGCCCCCGGGACAGATCCTATGGCTACACCTTC,CASSPRDRSYGYTF
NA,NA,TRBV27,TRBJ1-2,TGTGCCAGCAGTTTGCTCGGGGGGGCGCGTGGCTACACCTTC,CASSLLGGARGYTF
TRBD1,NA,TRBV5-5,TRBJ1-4,TGTGCCAGCAGCATAAGACAGGGTAAAGATGAAAAACTGTTTTTT,CASSIRQGKDEKLFF
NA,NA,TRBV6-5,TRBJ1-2,TGTGCCAGCAGCCTACTAGAAGGTTTGGCCAAAGGCTACACCTTC,CASSLLEGLAKGYTF
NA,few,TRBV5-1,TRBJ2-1,TGCGCCAGCAGCTTGGATACACTGACCTACAATGAGCAGTTCTTC,CASSLDTLTYNEQFF
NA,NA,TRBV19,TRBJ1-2,TGTGCCAGTAGTTACAGGGACTCCTATGGCTACACCTTC,CASSYRDSYGYTF
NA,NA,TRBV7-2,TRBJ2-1,TGTGCCAGCAGCTCCGGGGGACAGACTTACAATGAGCAGTTCTTC,CASSSGGQTYNEQFF
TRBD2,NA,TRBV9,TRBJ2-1,TGTGCCAGCAGCGTAGGGCCAGCGGGGTACAATGAGCAGTTCTTC,CASSVGPAGYNEQFF
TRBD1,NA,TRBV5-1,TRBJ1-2,TGCGCCAGCAGCTTGGGACAGGGGGCGATTCAAGGAGGCTACACCTTC,CASSLGQGAIQGGYTF
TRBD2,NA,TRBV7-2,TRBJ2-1,TGTGCCAGCAGCCTATTAGCGGGGGGCTACAATGAGCAGTTCTTC,CASSLLAGGYNEQFF
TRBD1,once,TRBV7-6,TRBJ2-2,TGTGCCAGCAGCTTAGCGGGACAGGGAACCGGGGAGCTGTTTTTT,CASSLAGQGTGELFF
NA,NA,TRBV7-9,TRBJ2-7,TGTGCCAGCAGCTTGGGACCGTCCCCTTTCTACGAGCAGTACTTC,CASSLGPSPFYEQYF
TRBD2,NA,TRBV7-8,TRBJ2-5,TGTGCCAGCAGCTTGGTGGTAGCGGGGCCGCAAGAGACCCAGTACTTC,CASSLVVAGPQETQYF
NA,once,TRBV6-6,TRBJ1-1,TGTGCCAGCAGAAACAGGTGGCCGAACACTGAAGCTTTCTTT,CASRNRWPNTEAFF
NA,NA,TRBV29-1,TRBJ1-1,TGCAGCGTTGACACGAACACTGAAGCTTTCTTT,CSVDTNTEAFF
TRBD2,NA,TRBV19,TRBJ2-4,TGTGCCAGTAGTATGGCCGGGACTAGCGGGGGGGCAAACATTCAGTACTTC,CASSMAGTSGGANIQYF
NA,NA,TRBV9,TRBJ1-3,TGTGCCAGCAGCGTCGCCAGCACCTCTGGAAACACCATATATTTT,CASSVASTSGNTIYF
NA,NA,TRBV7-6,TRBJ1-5,TGTGCCAGCAGCCAAGATGGGGCGCAGCCCCAGCATTTT,CASSQDGAQPQHF
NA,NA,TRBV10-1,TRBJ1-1,TGCGCCAGCAGCGCCGGGACGGGGAACACTGAAGCTTTCTTT,CASSAGTGNTEAFF
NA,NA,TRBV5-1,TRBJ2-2,TGCGCCAGCAGCCCCACAGGGATCTCGAACACCGGGGAGCTGTTTTTT,CASSPTGISNTGELFF
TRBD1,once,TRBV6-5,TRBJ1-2,TGTGCCAGCAGTCAGGACAGGGGGTCCTATGGCTACACCTTC,CASSQDRGSYGYTF
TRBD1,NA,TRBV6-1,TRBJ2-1,TGTGCCAGCAGTCCCGACAGGGCAGGGAAGTTCTTC,CASSPDRAGKFF
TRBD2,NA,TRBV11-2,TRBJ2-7,TGTGCCAGCAGGCCAAGCGGGGGGATTTCCTACGAGCAGTACTTC,CASRPSGGISYEQYF
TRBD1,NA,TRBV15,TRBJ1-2,TGTGCCACCAGCGGACGACAGGGGGCGATCGGCTACACCTTC,CATSGRQGAIGYTF
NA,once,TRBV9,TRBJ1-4,TGTGCCAGCAGCGTCTCATCCTCCAGTCAGGGTGAAAAACTGTTTTTT,CASSVSSSSQGEKLFF
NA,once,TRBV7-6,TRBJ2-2,TGTGCCAGCAGCCCCCAACCCGGATCGAACACCGGGGAGCTGTTTTTT,CASSPQPGSNTGELFF
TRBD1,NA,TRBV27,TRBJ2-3,TGTGCCAGCAGTTCGTACAGGGGGGTTACTAGCACAGATACGCAGTATTTT,CASSSYRGVTSTDTQYF
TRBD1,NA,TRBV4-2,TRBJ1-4,TGTGCCAGCAGCCGAACCCCCGGACAGGGAGGTGAAAAACTGTTTTTT,CASSRTPGQGGEKLFF
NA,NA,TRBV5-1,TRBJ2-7,TGCGCCAGCAGCATCGGGGGTCCTAGCTCCTACGAGCAGTACTTC,CASSIGGPSSYEQYF
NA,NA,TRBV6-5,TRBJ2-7,TGTGCCAGCAGTCCTGCCGGAAACGAGCAGTACTTC,CASSPAGNEQYF
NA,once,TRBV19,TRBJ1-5,TGTGCCAGTAGTGCCCAGGACGGACAGCCCCAGCATTTT,CASSAQDGQPQHF
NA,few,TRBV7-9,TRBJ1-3,TGTGCCAGCAGCTTAGCAGGCAGCTTCGCTGGAAACACCATATATTTT,CASSLAGSFAGNTIYF
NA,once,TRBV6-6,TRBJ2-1,TGTGCCAGCAGTTACTCCCTAGGTAGCTCCTACAATGAGCAGTTCTTC,CASSYSLGSSYNEQFF
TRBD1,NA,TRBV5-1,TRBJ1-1,TGCGCCAGCAGCGCGAGACAGGGCCGGGGAACTGAAGCTTTCTTT,CASSARQGRGTEAFF
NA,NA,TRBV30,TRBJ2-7,TGTGCCTTCCCCCGTCTAGCGTGGCGGATGCATTACGAGCAGTACTTC,CAFPRLAWRMHYEQYF
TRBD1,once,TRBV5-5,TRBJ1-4,TGTGCCAGCAGTCGGGACAGGATAACAACTAATGAAAAACTGTTTTTT,CASSRDRITTNEKLFF
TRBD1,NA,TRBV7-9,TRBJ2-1,TGTGCCAGCAGCTCGGGACAGGGTTCGTACAATGAGCAGTTCTTC,CASSSGQGSYNEQFF
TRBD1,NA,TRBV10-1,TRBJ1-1,TGCGCCAGCAGTGGGGACAGGGGAGGAACTGAAGCTTTCTTT,CASSGDRGGTEAFF
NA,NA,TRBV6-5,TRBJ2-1,TGTGCCAGCAGTCTAGGACGGCGAAATGAGCAGTTCTTC,CASSLGRRNEQFF
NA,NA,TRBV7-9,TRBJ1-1,TGTGCCAGCAGCCCCGTGGGGGCGACTGAAGCTTTCTTT,CASSPVGATEAFF
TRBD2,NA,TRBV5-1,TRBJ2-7,TGCGCCAGCAGCTTCCTCGGGGGGACCTACGAGCAGTACTTC,CASSFLGGTYEQYF
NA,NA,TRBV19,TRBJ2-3,TGTGCCAGTAGCTTGTTTATACACACAGATACGCAGTATTTT,CASSLFIHTDTQYF
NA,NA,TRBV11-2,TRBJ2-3,TGTGCCAGCAGCTTCAGGGACAAGGCAGATACGCAGTATTTT,CASSFRDKADTQYF
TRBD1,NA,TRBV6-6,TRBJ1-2,TGTGCCAGCAGTTACTCTTGGACAGGGGGGGAAGGCTACACCTTC,CASSYSWTGGEGYTF
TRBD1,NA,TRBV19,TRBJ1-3,TGTGCCAGTAGTTTCGCAGGGGGAGTTGGAAACACCATATATTTT,CASSFAGGVGNTIYF
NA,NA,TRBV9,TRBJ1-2,TGTGCCAGCAGCCCCCGCTCGGGGGCAGAAGGCTACACCTTC,CASSPRSGAEGYTF
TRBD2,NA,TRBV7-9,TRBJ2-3,TGTGCCAGCAGCTTGAGACTAGCGGCTGAGGAAGATACGCAGTATTTT,CASSLRLAAEEDTQYF